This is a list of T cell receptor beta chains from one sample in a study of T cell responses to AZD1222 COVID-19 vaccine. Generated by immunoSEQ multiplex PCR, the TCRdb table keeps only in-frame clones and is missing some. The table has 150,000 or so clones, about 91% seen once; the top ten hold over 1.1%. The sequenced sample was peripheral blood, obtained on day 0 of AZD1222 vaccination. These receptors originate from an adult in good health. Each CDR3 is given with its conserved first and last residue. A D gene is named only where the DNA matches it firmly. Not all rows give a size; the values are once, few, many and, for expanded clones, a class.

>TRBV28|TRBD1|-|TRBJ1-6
CASSFQGAYNSPLHF
TGTGCCAGCAGTTTCCAGGGGGCCTATAATTCACCCCTCCACTTT
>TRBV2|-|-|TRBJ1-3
CASSERGWGSSGNTIYF
TGTGCCAGCAGTGAAAGGGGGTGGGGTTCCTCTGGAAACACCATATATTTT
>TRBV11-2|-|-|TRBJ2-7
CASSRTPTPYEQYF
TGTGCCAGCAGCCGAACTCCTACCCCCTACGAGCAGTACTTC
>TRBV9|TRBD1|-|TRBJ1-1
CASSVAPLAAGGSDTEAFF
TGTGCCAGCAGCGTAGCTCCGTTGGCGGCAGGGGGCTCGGACACTGAAGCTTTCTTT
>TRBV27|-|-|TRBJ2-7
CASSFRDYSSYEQYF
TGTGCCAGCAGCTTTCGAGACTACAGCTCCTACGAGCAGTACTTC
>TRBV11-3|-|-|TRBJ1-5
CASSSGSNQPQHF
TGTGCCAGCAGCTCAGGGAGCAATCAGCCCCAGCATTTT
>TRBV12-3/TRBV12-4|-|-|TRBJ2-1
CASLRDHSNEQFF
TGTGCCAGCCTCCGCGATCACAGCAATGAGCAGTTCTTC
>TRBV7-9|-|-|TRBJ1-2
CASSLWAIGYTF
TGTGCCAGCAGCTTATGGGCGATCGGCTACACCTTC
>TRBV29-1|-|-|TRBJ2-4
CSVEKGLGGENIQYF
TGCAGCGTTGAGAAAGGGCTCGGGGGAGAAAACATTCAGTACTTC
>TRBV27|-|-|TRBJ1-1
CASSYRRNTEAFF
TGTGCCAGCAGTTATCGACGGAACACTGAAGCTTTCTTT
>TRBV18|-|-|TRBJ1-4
CASSGSPTNEKLFF
TGTGCCAGCTCAGGGTCTCCAACTAATGAAAAACTGTTTTTT
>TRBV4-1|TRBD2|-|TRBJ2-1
CASSQERAGVYNEQFF
TGCGCCAGCAGCCAAGAACGAGCGGGAGTTTACAATGAGCAGTTCTTC
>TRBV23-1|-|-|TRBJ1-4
CALPGGRCPLFF
TGCGCCCTCCCGGGGGGACGGTGCCCCCTGTTTTTT
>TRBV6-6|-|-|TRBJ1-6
CASSYEAPGNNSPLHF
TGTGCCAGCAGTTACGAGGCCCCCGGGAATAATTCACCCCTCCACTTT
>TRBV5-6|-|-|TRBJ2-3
CASSLIDTQYF
TGTGCCAGCAGCTTGATCGATACGCAGTATTTT
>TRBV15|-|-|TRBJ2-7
CATSRDRPTSYEQYF
TGTGCCACCAGCAGAGATCGCCCAACCTCCTACGAGCAGTACTTC
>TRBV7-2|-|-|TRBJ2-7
CASSASGTPTNYEQYF
TGTGCCAGCAGCGCCTCAGGGACTCCGACCAACTACGAGCAGTACTTC
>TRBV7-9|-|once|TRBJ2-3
CASSFGKDTDTQYF
TGTGCCAGCAGCTTCGGGAAGGACACAGATACGCAGTATTTT
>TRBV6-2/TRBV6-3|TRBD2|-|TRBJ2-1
CASSYVAGESSYNEQFF
TGTGCCAGCAGTTACGTAGCGGGGGAGAGCTCCTACAATGAGCAGTTCTTC
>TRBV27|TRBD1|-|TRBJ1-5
CASRQGGQPQHF
TGTGCCAGCAGACAGGGGGGTCAGCCCCAGCATTTT
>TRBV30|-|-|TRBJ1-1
CAWSVSNREAFF
TGTGCCTGGAGTGTATCGAACAGAGAAGCTTTCTTT
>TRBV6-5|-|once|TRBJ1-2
CASSYSNAGFYGYTF
TGTGCCAGCAGTTACTCGAACGCGGGATTCTATGGCTACACCTTC
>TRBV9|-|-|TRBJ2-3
CASSVRLDDTQYF
TGTGCCAGCAGCGTTCGGTTGGACGATACGCAGTATTTT
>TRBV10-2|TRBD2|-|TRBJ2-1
CASSWASGNNEQFF
TGCGCCAGCAGTTGGGCTAGCGGGAACAATGAGCAGTTCTTC
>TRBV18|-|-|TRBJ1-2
CASSPLPAEGSNGYTF
TGTGCCAGCTCACCTCTCCCGGCGGAGGGGTCGAATGGCTACACCTTC
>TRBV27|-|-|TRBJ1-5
CASGDYSNQPQHF
TGTGCCAGCGGCGACTATAGCAATCAGCCCCAGCATTTT
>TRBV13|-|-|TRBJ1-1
CASSLEGRGTEAFF
TGTGCCAGCAGCTTGGAGGGGAGGGGAACTGAAGCTTTCTTT
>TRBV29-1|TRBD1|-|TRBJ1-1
CSATGQAVPNTEAFF
TGCAGCGCTACGGGACAGGCTGTCCCGAACACTGAAGCTTTCTTT
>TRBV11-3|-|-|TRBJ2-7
CASSPGRPESSYEQYF
TGTGCCAGCAGCCCGGGACGGCCCGAGAGCTCCTACGAGCAGTACTTC
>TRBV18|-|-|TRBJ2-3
CASSRSGSTDTQYF
TGTGCCAGCTCACGGAGCGGGAGCACAGATACGCAGTATTTT
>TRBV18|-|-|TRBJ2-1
CASSSIGDEQFF
TGTGCCAGCTCATCCATCGGGGATGAGCAGTTCTTC
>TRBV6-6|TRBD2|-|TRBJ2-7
CASSSFTSGREQYF
TGTGCCAGCAGTTCGTTTACTAGCGGCCGCGAGCAGTACTTC
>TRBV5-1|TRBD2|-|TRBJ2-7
CASSLGLALYEQYF
TGCGCCAGCAGCTTGGGACTAGCGCTCTACGAGCAGTACTTC
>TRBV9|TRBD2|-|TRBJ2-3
CASSPFGEGRFGTDTQYF
TGTGCCAGCAGCCCCTTCGGGGAGGGTAGATTCGGCACAGATACGCAGTATTTT
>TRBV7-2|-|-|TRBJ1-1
CASSLEPRDTEAFF
TGTGCCAGCAGCTTAGAACCCCGGGACACTGAAGCTTTCTTT
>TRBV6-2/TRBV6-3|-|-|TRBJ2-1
CASSYHGRPRLGSYNEQFF
TGTGCCAGCAGTTATCACGGGAGACCTAGATTGGGCTCCTACAATGAGCAGTTCTTC
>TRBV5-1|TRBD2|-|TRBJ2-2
CASSFSGGNTGELFF
TGCGCCAGCAGCTTTAGCGGGGGTAACACCGGGGAGCTGTTTTTT
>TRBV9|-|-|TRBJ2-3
CASSVAGTTDTQYF
TGTGCCAGCAGCGTAGCGGGAACTACAGATACGCAGTATTTT
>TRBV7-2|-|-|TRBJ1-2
CASSLGAGVGYTF
TGTGCCAGCAGCTTGGGGGCAGGGGTTGGCTACACCTTC
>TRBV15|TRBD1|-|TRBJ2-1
CATSRDFSDRGNEQFF
TGTGCCACCAGCAGAGATTTTTCGGACAGGGGAAATGAGCAGTTCTTC
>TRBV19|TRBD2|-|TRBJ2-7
CASSTRTSGRSYEQYF
TGTGCCAGTAGTACCAGGACTAGCGGGAGATCCTACGAGCAGTACTTC
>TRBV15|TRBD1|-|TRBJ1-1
CATSRGRRVGQGAKNTEAFF
TGTGCCACCAGCAGAGGCCGACGCGTGGGACAGGGGGCTAAGAACACTGAAGCTTTCTTT
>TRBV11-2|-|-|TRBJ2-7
CASSLYGTYEQYF
TGTGCCAGCAGCTTATACGGTACCTACGAGCAGTACTTC
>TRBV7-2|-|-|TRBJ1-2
CASSAVATGYGYTF
TGTGCCAGCAGCGCGGTCGCTACAGGGTATGGCTACACCTTC
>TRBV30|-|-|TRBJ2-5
CAWSFDAGETQYF
TGTGCCTGGAGTTTCGACGCCGGGGAGACCCAGTACTTC